This T cell receptor beta chain was documented in a study of blood T cell repertoires in COVID-19. The sample holds a few counts of this clone. Under the authors' procedure: Nucleated cell counts were estimated from reference gene primer amplification. Some clones are missing from TCRdb's copy, which holds only in-frame ones; the method was immunoSEQ multiplex PCR. D and trimming were read from the DNA, whereas the V and J calls and clone size are those reported in that table. The data contain 65,000 or so clones, over 65% of them singletons. The CDR3 loop spans 14 amino acids. The germline V gene encodes CDR1 SGDLS and CDR2 YYNGEE. Trimming removed 3 bases from V and 2 bases from J, with 12 bases in between.

This chain links TRBV9 with TRBJ2-7; D is perhaps TRBD1 (6 bases). The specimen sequenced was peripheral blood. The source of this sequence is a woman aged 70-85 years with acute or convalescent COVID-19. The DNA of the CDR3 is TGTGCCAGCAGCGACAAGGACAGAACCTACGAGCAGTACTTC. Translated: CASSDKDRTYEQYF.